The 11 T cell receptor beta chains below were found in one sample sequenced in a study of blood T cell repertoires in COVID-19. Measured with immunoSEQ multiplex PCR; TCRdb has only the in-frame clones, and not every one. Among approximately 380,000 clones listed, approximately 90% were seen once. Material for sequencing was PBMCs or T cells enriched from blood (not recorded which). The receptors stem from a woman aged 18-35 years who had recovered from COVID-19.

The gene calls are TRBV3-1 (or the pseudogene TRBV3-2) and TRBJ1-2; the D gene is possibly TRBD1 (6 bases). This CDR3 region has 14 residues. CDR1 is LGHDT and CDR2 is YNNKEL in the germline V gene (reference sequence). V lost 2 bases to trimming and J lost 7 bases, with 14 bases between them. CDR3 protein: CASSQRTAHSGYTF. The CDR3 nucleotides are TGTGCCAGCAGCCAAAGGACAGCCCACAGTGGCTACACCTTC.

Points on this clone: The sample holds other DNA sequences that translate to the same CDR3. This sequence joins TRBV28 and TRBJ1-2; TRBD1 might be the D (5 bases). This CDR3 has 12 amino acids. CDR1 and CDR2 (germline): MDHEN, SYDVKM. The V gene lost 6 bases and the J gene lost 8 bases, with 13 bases spanning the gap. CDR3 protein: CASSPGGYGYTF. The DNA of the CDR3 is TGTGCCAGCAGCCCCGGGGGTTACGGCTACACCTTC.

The chain recombines TRBV4-2 with TRBJ2-3, with 11 bases fitting TRBD2. Germline V lookup: CDR1 LGHNA, CDR2 YNFKEQ. The CDR3 has 16 residues. Unmatched junction bases numbered 2, after V lost 1 base and J lost 2 bases. The CDR3 is CASSQASGGPTDTQYF. CDR3 coding DNA: TGTGCCAGCAGCCAAGCTAGCGGGGGGCCCACAGATACGCAGTATTTT.

The chain recombines TRBV7-3 with TRBJ1-3; the D is unclear. The CDR3 covers 13 residues. V lost 3 bases and J lost 7, with 10 bases in between. From germline, CDR1 is SGHTA and CDR2 FQGTGA. The CDR3 DNA reads as TGTGCCAGCAGCTTCGGCACGGGGAACACCATATATTTT. Amino acids: CASSFGTGNTIYF.

In nucleotides, the CDR3 is TGTGCCAGCAGCCACCACCCGCCCGGACTATATATTGATGGCTACACCTTC. This encodes CASSHHPPGLYIDGYTF. The J gene is TRBJ1-2, the V gene TRBV11-2; D unclear. Germline V gene sequence: CDR1 SGHAT, CDR2 FQNNGV. There are 17 residues in the CDR3. V was trimmed by 5 bases and J by 6 bases, leaving 25 bases between them.

CDR3 loop: CASRGGTSSNQPQHF. The CDR3 nucleotides are TGTGCCAGCAGGGGGGGGACCTCGAGCAATCAGCCCCAGCATTTT. This chain links TRBV2 with TRBJ1-5, with D possibly being TRBD1 (5 bases). The CDR3 length is 15 residues. Germline CDR1 reads SNHLY; CDR2 reads FYNNEI. V was shortened by 6 bases and J by 1 base, with 13 bases between the two germline ends.

The gene calls are TRBV30 and TRBJ2-3, with TRBD1 identical over 7 bases. The CDR3 sequence is 14 residues long. The V segment lost 2 bases and the J segment 2 bases; nucleotides outside the gene matches: 4. Germline V gene lookup returns CDR1 GTSNPN and CDR2 SVGIG (reference sequence). The CDR3 nucleotides are TGTGCCTGGAGTAAGGGGGCCGCCACAGATACGCAGTATTTT. Translating it yields CAWSKGAATDTQYF.

Here the CDR3 reads CASSLGGGGNTEAFF. The CDR3 DNA is TGTGCCAGCAGCTTAGGCGGGGGAGGAAACACTGAAGCTTTCTTT. The V gene is TRBV11-2, the J gene TRBJ1-1, with D possibly being TRBD1 (5 bases). Between the trimmed V and J ends, which lost 1 base and 2 bases, there was a span of 11 bases. This CDR3 region has 15 residues. Germline V gene lookup returns CDR1 SGHAT and CDR2 FQNNGV.

The chain employs TRBV12-5 and TRBJ1-1; D gene uncertain. Trimming pared 2 bases from V and 0 bases from J, leaving 10 bases between. The CDR3 contains 15 residues. The germline CDR1 and CDR2 sequences are LGHNT and FRNRAP. CDR3 sequence (DNA): TGTGCTAGTGGTTTGTCGGGATCCATGAACACTGAAGCTTTCTTT. Amino acids: CASGLSGSMNTEAFF.

The table lists this clone with a few counts. The chain has TRBV29-1 and TRBJ1-1; tentatively, D is TRBD1 (6 bases). Germline loops: CDR1 SQVTM, CDR2 ANQGSEA. The CDR3 has 12 residues. Trimming took off 3 bases at V and 7 bases at J, with 12 bases between the two ends. The CDR3 region is CSVEGQGIEAFF. For the CDR3, the DNA is TGCAGCGTTGAGGGGCAGGGGATTGAAGCTTTCTTT.

The chain links TRBV2 to TRBJ1-5; possibly TRBD1 for D (6 bases). This CDR3 region has 14 residues. Germline V CDR1 and CDR2: SNHLY, FYNNEI. Trimming shortened V by 4 bases and J by 3 bases, and 10 bases separated the two germline ends. The CDR3: CASSVGATNQPQHF. The CDR3 region has the DNA TGTGCCAGCAGTGTGGGGGCTACCAATCAGCCCCAGCATTTT.